The following is a T cell receptor beta chain sequence with its context. What it recognizes is unknown. The data belong to a study of T cell responses to AZD1222 COVID-19 vaccine. Study conclusions and caveats: Just a handful of people given AZD1222 tested seropositive at baseline. Possibly, clonal diversity was underestimated; donors were largely white British and included more females.

Using immunoSEQ multiplex PCR, the repertoire was profiled, and TCRdb retains in-frame clones only, with some absent. In the table there are approximately 80,000 clones, 70% to 90% of which are singletons. J gave up 5 bases and V 4 bases, and 3 bases lay outside the gene matches. Germline V CDR1 and CDR2: SGHVS, FNYEAQ. CDR3 length: 14 amino acids. This sequence joins TRBV7-6 and TRBJ2-3; 10 bases agree with TRBD2. The sequence came from an adult in good health. The source was peripheral blood, collected on day 0 of AZD1222 vaccination. The CDR3 bases are TGTGCCAGCAGCTCCGGGACTAGCGTAGATACGCAGTATTTT. It codes for CASSSGTSVDTQYF.